A selection of T cell receptor beta chains follows, all from one sample in a study of T-cell memory formation after mild COVID-19. TCRdb redid the calling of the 5' RACE reads with MiXCR, one entry per CDR3 protein. The repertoire consists of 300,000 to 350,000 distinct CDR3 sequences, with approximately 15% occurring once and the leading ten covering 21%. The sequenced sample was PBMCs or a T cell subset sorted from them (not recorded which). These receptors all stem from a man aged 18 to 29 who had mild COVID-19 (a few samples of this study predate the infection). Cell type and time point are not known. The CDR3 runs from the conserved cysteine through the conserved F or W. D genes are given only for firm matches. Where a row states a size, it is once, few, many or the class of an expanded clone; other rows omit it.

v_gene	j_gene	abundance	d_gene	len	CDR3nt	CDR3aa
TRBV11-2	TRBJ2-3	few	TRBD1	16	TGTGCCAGCAGCGCCCGGACAGGGACTAGCACAGATACGCAGTATTTT	CASSARTGTSTDTQYF
TRBV29-1	TRBJ2-4	few	-	15	TGCAGCGTTGAGTCGGGATCCACAGCCAAAAACATTCAGTACTTC	CSVESGSTAKNIQYF
TRBV15	TRBJ2-5	few	-	18	TGTGCCACCAGCAGAGACGTGGGACGGAGAAGGTGGGGAGAGACCCAGTACTTC	CATSRDVGRRRWGETQYF
TRBV28	TRBJ1-1	-	TRBD1	15	TGTGCCAGCAGTTGGCCAGGGGGAAGGGTAACTGAAGCTTTCTTT	CASSWPGGRVTEAFF
TRBV12-3/TRBV12-4	TRBJ1-5	-	-	16	TGTGCCAGCACCAGCGGGGGAGGGCCGAGCAATCAGCCCCAGCATTTT	CASTSGGGPSNQPQHF
TRBV5-1	TRBJ1-1	-	-	14	TGCGCCAGCAGCGCCGGGACATCAGGGACTGAAGCTTTCTTT	CASSAGTSGTEAFF
TRBV12-3/TRBV12-4	TRBJ1-2	-	-	13	TGTGCCTCGTGTACAGGCGCTAACTATGGCTACACCTTC	CASCTGANYGYTF
TRBV29-1	TRBJ2-3	many	-	11	TGCAGCGGACTATCAGGAGATACGCAGTATTTT	CSGLSGDTQYF
TRBV6-1	TRBJ2-5	few	-	14	TGTGCCAGCAGCCCCTGGCAGGAAGAAGAGACCCAGTACTTC	CASSPWQEEETQYF
TRBV12-5	TRBJ2-2	few	TRBD2	18	TGTGCTAGTGGTTCATGGGGTAGCGGGGCTTCGGGCACCGGGGAGCTGTTTTTT	CASGSWGSGASGTGELFF
TRBV5-1	TRBJ1-2	-	-	12	TGCGCCAGCAGCCAACAGGGAAGGGGCTACACCTTC	CASSQQGRGYTF
TRBV13	TRBJ1-1	few	-	15	TGTGCCAGCAGCCAAGGCCAGGGCGAGTACACTGAAGCTTTCTTT	CASSQGQGEYTEAFF
TRBV20-1	TRBJ2-7	few	-	11	TGCAGTGCTAGGTGGGGAAACGAGCAGTACTTC	CSARWGNEQYF
TRBV6-6	TRBJ1-4	few	-	15	TGTGCCAGCAGTTCCGCTTGGGGGACGGGTGAAAAACTGTTTTTT	CASSSAWGTGEKLFF
TRBV20-1	TRBJ1-6	-	-	13	TGCAGTGCTAGACGGGGCTCCGTATCACCCCTCCACTTT	CSARRGSVSPLHF
TRBV28	TRBJ2-5	-	TRBD1	15	TGTGCCAGCAGGATACAGGGGGAGATCCAAGAGACCCAGTACTTC	CASRIQGEIQETQYF
TRBV13	TRBJ1-2	-	-	15	TGTGCCAGCGTCGAGCACAACAGAAAACATTATGGCTACACCTTC	CASVEHNRKHYGYTF
TRBV19	TRBJ2-1	few	-	15	TGTGCCAGTAGTAACCCCGTGCACCCCTACAATGAGCAGTTCTTC	CASSNPVHPYNEQFF
TRBV5-1	TRBJ2-5	few	-	15	TGCGCCAGCAGCTACGTCCAGGGGTTATTAGAGACCCAGTACTTC	CASSYVQGLLETQYF
TRBV7-9	TRBJ1-1	many	-	12	TGTGCCAGCAGCTCGTCCAGAGATTCGGCTTTCTTT	CASSSSRDSAFF
TRBV5-1	TRBJ1-2	few	TRBD1	16	TGCGCCAGCAGCTTGGCACAGGGGACAGCTAACTATGGCTACACCTTC	CASSLAQGTANYGYTF